Given below is one T cell receptor (beta chain) in context. This record comes from a study of CD8 T cells in Susac syndrome. Relapsing-remitting disease, either stable or active, was present in the multiple sclerosis controls, who were treatment-naive patients. Trimming pared 0 bases from V and 6 bases from J, leaving 11 bases between. The CDR3 totals 14 residues. Germline loops: CDR1 SGHRS, CDR2 YFSETQ. Random hexamers primed reverse transcription of about 0.5 to 1 ug RNA. Amplification of the TCR beta CDR3 was carried out by immunoSEQ multiplex PCR, which spanned a total of 54 Vbeta and 13 Jbeta segments. TCRdb re-called the immunoSEQ multiplex PCR reads with MiXCR, one entry per CDR3 protein. The table has 180,000 or so distinct CDR3 sequences, about 96% seen once.

The chain is built from TRBV5-1 and TRBJ2-3; D may be TRBD2 (5 bases). This clonotype was sampled from a human donor with multiple sclerosis. Input material: CD4+ T cells from PBMCs. The CDR3 spells CASSLGGRPDTQYF. CDR3 in DNA: TGCGCCAGCAGCTTGGGCGGGCGCCCTGATACGCAGTATTTT.